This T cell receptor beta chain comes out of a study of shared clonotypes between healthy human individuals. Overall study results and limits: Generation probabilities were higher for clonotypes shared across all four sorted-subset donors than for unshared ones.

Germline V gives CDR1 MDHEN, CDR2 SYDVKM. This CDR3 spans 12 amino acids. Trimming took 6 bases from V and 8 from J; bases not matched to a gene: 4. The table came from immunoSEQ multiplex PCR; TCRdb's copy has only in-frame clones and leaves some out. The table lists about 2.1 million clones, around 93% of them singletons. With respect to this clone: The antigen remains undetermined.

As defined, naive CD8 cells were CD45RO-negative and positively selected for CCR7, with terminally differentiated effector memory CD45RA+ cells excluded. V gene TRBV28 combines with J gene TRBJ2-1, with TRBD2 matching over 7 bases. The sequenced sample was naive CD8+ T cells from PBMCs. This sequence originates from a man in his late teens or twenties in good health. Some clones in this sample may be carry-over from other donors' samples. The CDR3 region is CASSSLAYEQFF. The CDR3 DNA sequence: TGTGCCAGCAGCTCACTAGCGTATGAGCAGTTCTTC.